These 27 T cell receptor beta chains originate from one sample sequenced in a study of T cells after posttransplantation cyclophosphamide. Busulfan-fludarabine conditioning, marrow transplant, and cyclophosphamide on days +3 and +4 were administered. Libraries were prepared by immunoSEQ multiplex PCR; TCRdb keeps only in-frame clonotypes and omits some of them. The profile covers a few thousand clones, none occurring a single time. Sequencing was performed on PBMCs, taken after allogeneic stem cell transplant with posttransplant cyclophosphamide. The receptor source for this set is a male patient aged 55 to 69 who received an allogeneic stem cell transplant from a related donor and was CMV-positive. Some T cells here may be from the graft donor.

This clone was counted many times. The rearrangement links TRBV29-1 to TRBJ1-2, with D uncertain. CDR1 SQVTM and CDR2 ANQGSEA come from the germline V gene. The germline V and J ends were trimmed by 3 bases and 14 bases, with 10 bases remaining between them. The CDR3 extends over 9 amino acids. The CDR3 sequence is CSVDPVGTF. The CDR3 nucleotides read TGCAGCGTTGACCCGGTCGGGACCTTC.

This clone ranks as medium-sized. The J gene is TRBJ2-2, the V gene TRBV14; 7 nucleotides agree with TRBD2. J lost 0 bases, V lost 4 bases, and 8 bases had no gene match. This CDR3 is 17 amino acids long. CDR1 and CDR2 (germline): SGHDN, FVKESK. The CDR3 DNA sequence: TGTGCCAGCAGCCGAGGTCTGGGGACTACGAACACCGGGGAGCTGTTTTTT. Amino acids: CASSRGLGTTNTGELFF.

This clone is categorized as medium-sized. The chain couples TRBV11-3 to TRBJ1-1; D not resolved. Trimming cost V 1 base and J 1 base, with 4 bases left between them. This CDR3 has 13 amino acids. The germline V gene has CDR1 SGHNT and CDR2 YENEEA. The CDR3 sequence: CASSLGGNTEAFF. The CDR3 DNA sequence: TGTGCCAGCAGCTTAGGAGGGAACACTGAAGCTTTCTTT.

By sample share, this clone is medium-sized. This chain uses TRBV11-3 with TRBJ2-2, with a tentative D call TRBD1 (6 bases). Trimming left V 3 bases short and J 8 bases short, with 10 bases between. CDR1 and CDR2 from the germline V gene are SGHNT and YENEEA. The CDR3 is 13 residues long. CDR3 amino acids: CASSLDSSGELFF. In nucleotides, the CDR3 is TGTGCCAGCAGCTTGGACAGTTCAGGGGAGCTGTTTTTT.

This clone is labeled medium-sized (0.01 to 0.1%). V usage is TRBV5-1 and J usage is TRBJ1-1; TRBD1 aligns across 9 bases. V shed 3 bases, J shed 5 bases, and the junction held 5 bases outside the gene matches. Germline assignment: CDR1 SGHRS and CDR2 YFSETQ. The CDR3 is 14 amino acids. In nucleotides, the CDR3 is TGCGCCAGCAGCTCCGGACAGGGGAATACTGAAGCTTTCTTT. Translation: CASSSGQGNTEAFF.

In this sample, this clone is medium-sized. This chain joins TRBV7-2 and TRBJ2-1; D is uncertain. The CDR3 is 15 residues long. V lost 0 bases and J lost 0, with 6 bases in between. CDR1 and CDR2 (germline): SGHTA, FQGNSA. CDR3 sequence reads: CASSLAVSSYNEQFF. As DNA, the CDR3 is TGTGCCAGCAGCTTAGCAGTTAGCTCCTACAATGAGCAGTTCTTC. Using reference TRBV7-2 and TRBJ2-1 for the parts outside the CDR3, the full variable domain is GAGVSQSPSNKVTEKGKDVELRCDPISGHTALYWYRQSLGQGLEFLIYFQGNSAPDKSGLPSDRFSAERTGGSVSTLTIQRTQQEDSAVYLCASSLAVSSYNEQFFGPGTRLTVL.

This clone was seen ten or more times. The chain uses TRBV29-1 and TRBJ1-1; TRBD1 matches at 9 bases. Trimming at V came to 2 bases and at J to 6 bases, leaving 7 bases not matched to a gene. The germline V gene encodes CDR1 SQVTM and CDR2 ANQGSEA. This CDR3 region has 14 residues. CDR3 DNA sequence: TGCAGCGTTGAAACCTCCACAGGGGGCTCTGAAGCTTTCTTT. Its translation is CSVETSTGGSEAFF.

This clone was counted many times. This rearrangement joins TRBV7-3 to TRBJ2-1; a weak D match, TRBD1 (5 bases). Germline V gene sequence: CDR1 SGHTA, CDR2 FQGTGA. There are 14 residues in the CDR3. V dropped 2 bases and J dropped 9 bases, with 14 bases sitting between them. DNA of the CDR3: TGTGCCAGCAGCTTATGGCAGGGCGACGGTGAGCAGTTCTTC. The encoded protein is CASSLWQGDGEQFF.

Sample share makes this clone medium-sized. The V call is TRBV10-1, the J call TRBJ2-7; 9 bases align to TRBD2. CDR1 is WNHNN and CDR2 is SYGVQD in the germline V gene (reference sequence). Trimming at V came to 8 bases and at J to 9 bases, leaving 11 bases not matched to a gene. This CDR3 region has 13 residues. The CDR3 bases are TGCGCCAGCGCTGTAGCGGGAGTACGAGGGCAGTACGTC. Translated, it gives CASAVAGVRGQYV.

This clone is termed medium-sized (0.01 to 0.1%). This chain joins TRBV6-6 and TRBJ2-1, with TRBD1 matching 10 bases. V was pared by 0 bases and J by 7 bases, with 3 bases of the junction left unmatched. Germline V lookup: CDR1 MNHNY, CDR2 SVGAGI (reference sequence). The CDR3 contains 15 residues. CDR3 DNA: TGTGCCAGCAGTTACTCGAGGACAGGGGGGAATGAGCAGTTCTTC. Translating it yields CASSYSRTGGNEQFF.

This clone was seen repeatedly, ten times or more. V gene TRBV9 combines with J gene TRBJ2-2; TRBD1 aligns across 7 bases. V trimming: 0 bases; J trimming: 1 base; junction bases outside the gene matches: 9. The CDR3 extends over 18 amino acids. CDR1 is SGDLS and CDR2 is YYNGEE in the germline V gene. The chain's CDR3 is CASSVGAGTALNTGELFF. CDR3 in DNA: TGTGCCAGCAGCGTAGGGGCCGGGACAGCTCTGAACACCGGGGAGCTGTTTTTT. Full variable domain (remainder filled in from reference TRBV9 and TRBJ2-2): DSGVTQTPKHLITATGQRVTLRCSPRSGDLSVYWYQQSLDQGLQFLIQYYNGEERAKGNILERFSAQQFPDLHSELNLSSLELGDSALYFCASSVGAGTALNTGELFFGEGSRLTVL.

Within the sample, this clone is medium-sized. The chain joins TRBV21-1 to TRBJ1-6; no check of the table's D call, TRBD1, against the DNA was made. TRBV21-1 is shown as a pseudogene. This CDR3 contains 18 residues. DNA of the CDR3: TGTGCCAGCAGCAAAAGGGCCAGGGGGCTATCAGTGGATTCACCCCTCCACTTT. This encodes CASSKRARGLSVDSPLHF.

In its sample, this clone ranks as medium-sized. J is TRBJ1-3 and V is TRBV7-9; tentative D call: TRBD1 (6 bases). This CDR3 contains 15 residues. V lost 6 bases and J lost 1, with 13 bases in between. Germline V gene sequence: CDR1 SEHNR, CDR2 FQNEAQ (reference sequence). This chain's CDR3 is CASSYGQSSGNTIYF. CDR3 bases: TGTGCCAGCAGTTACGGACAGTCGTCTGGAAACACCATATATTTT.

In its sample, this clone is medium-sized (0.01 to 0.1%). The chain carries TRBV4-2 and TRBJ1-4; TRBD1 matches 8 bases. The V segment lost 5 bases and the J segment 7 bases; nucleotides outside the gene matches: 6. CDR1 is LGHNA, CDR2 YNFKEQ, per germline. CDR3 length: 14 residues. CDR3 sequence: CASSYDRGIEKLFF. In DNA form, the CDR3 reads TGTGCCAGCAGCTATGACAGGGGTATTGAAAAACTGTTTTTT.

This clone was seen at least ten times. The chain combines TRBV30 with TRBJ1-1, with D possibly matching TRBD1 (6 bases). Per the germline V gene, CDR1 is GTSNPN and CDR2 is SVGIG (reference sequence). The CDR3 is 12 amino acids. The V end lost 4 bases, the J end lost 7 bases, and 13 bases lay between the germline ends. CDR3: CAWKDSSVEAFF. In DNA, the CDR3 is TGTGCCTGGAAGGACAGTTCTGTTGAAGCTTTCTTT. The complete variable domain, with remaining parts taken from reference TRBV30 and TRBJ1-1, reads SQTIHQWPATLVQPVGSPLSLECTVEGTSNPNLYWYRQAAGRGLQLLFYSVGIGQISSEVPQNLSASRPQDRQFILSSKKLLLSDSGFYLCAWKDSSVEAFFGQGTRLTVV.

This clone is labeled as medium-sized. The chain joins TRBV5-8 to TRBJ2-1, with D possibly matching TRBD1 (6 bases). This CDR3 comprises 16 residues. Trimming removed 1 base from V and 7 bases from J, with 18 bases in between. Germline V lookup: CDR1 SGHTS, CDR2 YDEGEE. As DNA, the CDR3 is TGTGCCAGCAGCTTGTTGGTACAGGGTTCGGGAAATGAGCAGTTCTTC. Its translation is CASSLLVQGSGNEQFF.

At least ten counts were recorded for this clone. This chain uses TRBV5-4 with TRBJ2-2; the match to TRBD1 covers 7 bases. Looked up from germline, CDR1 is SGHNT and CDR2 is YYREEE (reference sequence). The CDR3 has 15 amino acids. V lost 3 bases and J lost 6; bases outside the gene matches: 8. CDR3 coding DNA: TGTGCCAGCAGCTCCTGGCTACAGGGGTCCGGGGAGCTGTTTTTT. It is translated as CASSSWLQGSGELFF. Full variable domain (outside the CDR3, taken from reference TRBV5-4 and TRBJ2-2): ETGVTQSPTHLIKTRGQQVTLRCSSQSGHNTVSWYQQALGQGPQFIFQYYREEENGRGNFPPRFSGLQFPNYSSELNVNALELDDSALYLCASSSWLQGSGELFFGEGSRLTVL.

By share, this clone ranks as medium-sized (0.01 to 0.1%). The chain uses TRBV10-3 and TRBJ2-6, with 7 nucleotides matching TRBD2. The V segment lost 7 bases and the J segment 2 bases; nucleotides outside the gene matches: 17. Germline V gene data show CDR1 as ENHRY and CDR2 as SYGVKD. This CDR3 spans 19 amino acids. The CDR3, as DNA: TGTGCCATCAACCCCTCGGGTTTAAGCGCGGGAGCTGGGGCCAACGTCCTGACTTTC. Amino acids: CAINPSGLSAGAGANVLTF.

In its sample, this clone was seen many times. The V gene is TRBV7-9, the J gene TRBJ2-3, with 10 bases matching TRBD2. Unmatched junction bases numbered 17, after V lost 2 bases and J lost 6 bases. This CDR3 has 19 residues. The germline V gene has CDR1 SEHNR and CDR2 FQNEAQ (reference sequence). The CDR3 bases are TGTGCCAGCAGCTTAACCCTCGGGGGTGATAGCGGGAGGAGTGATACGCAGTATTTT. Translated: CASSLTLGGDSGRSDTQYF.

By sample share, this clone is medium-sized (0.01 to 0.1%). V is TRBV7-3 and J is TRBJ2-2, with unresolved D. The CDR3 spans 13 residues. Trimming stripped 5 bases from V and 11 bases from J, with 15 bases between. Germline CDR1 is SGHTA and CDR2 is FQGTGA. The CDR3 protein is CASSPDSTRELFF. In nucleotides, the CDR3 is TGTGCCAGCAGCCCAGACTCAACACGCGAGCTGTTTTTT.

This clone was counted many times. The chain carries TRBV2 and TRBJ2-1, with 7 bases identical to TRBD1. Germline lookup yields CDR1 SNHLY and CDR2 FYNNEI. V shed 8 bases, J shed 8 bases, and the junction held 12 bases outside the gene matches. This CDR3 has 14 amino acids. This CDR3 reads CASLAVTGYYEQFF. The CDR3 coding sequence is TGTGCCAGCCTAGCTGTGACAGGGTACTATGAGCAGTTCTTC.

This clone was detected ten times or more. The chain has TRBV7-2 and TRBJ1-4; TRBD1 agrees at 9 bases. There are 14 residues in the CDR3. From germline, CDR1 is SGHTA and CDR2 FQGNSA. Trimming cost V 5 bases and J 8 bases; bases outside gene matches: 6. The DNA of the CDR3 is TGTGCCAGCAGCCCGGGACAGGGAGGGGAAAAACTGTTTTTT. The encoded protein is CASSPGQGGEKLFF.

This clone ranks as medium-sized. Here the CDR3 reads CASSRTGQSEAFF. As DNA, the CDR3 is TGTGCCAGCAGCAGAACGGGACAGAGTGAAGCTTTCTTT. V usage is TRBV7-3 and J usage is TRBJ1-1, with 7 bases fitting TRBD1. Germline assignment: CDR1 SGHTA and CDR2 FQGTGA. Trimming at V came to 5 bases and at J to 7 bases, leaving 7 bases not matched to a gene. CDR3 size: 13 residues.

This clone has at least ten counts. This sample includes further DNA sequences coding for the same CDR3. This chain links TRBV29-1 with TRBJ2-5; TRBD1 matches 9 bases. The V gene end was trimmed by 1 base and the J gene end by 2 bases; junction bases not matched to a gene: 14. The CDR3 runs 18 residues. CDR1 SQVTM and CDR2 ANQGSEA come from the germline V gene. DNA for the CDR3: TGCAGCGTTGAAGCCCAATCCCGACCTGACAGGGGGCAAGAGACCCAGTACTTC. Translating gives CSVEAQSRPDRGQETQYF.

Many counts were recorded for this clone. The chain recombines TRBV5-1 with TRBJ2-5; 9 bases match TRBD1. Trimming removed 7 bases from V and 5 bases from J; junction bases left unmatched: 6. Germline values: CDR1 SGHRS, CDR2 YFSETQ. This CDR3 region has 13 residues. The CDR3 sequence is CASSQGARETQYF. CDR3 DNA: TGCGCCAGCTCACAGGGGGCGCGGGAGACCCAGTACTTC.

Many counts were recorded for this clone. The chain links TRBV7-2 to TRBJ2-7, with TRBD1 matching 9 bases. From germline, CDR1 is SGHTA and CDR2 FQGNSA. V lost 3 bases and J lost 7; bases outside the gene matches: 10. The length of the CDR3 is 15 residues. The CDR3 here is CASSLAGQGPREQYF. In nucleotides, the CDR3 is TGTGCCAGCAGCTTGGCGGGACAGGGCCCCAGGGAGCAGTACTTC.

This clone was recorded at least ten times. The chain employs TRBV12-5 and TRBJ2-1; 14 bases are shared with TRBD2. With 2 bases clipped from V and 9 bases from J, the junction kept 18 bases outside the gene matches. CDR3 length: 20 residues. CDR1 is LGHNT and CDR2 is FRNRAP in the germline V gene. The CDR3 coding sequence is TGTGCTAGTGGTTTGTGGACCGGGACTAGCGGGAGACCCATGGGGAGTGAGCAGTTCTTC. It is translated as CASGLWTGTSGRPMGSEQFF. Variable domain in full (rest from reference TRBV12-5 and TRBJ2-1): DARVTQTPRHKVTEMGQEVTMRCQPILGHNTVFWYRQTMMQGLELLAYFRNRAPLDDSGMPKDRFSAEMPDATLATLKIQPSEPRDSAVYFCASGLWTGTSGRPMGSEQFFGPGTRLTVL.